The 30 T cell receptor beta chains below were found in one sample sequenced in a study of T cell changes during pregnancy in multiple sclerosis. Data came from immunoSEQ multiplex PCR; TCRdb stores just in-frame clones and leaves some out. The sample has about 40,000 clones; about 91% are singletons. The sample consisted of CD8+ T cells from peripheral blood mononuclear cells, taken before pregnancy. These receptors all stem from a female donor with multiple sclerosis, enrolled in a pregnancy study.

This clone was detected only a few times. V is TRBV27 and J is TRBJ2-4, with 8 bases fitting TRBD2. Germline CDR1 and CDR2: MNHEY and SMNVEV (reference sequence). V was clipped by 6 bases and J by 3 bases; unmatched bases: 4. There are 14 residues in the CDR3. CDR3 loop: CASRTSGSKNIQYF. In DNA, the CDR3 is TGTGCCAGCAGGACCAGCGGGAGCAAAAACATTCAGTACTTC.

The rearrangement joins TRBV7-9 to TRBJ2-1, with unresolved D. The CDR3 runs to 14 residues. Trimming shortened V by 3 bases and J by 0 bases, and 6 bases separated the two germline ends. Germline assignment: CDR1 SEHNR and CDR2 FQNEAQ (reference sequence). CDR3 nucleotides: TGTGCCAGCAGCTTCGGCGGCTCCTACAATGAGCAGTTCTTC. Its protein product is CASSFGGSYNEQFF.

The rearrangement joins TRBV28 to TRBJ2-3; TRBD2 matches 8 bases. Germline loops: CDR1 MDHEN, CDR2 SYDVKM. J was trimmed by 0 bases and V by 5 bases; bases with no gene match: 4. This CDR3 contains 15 residues. CDR3 sequence reads: CASSILAGSTDTQYF. DNA of the CDR3: TGTGCCAGCAGTATTTTAGCGGGGAGCACAGATACGCAGTATTTT.

The rearrangement joins TRBV9 to TRBJ2-1; D gene uncertain. The CDR3 contains 13 residues. Per germline, CDR1 SGDLS and CDR2 YYNGEE. Trimming stripped 0 bases from V and 7 bases from J, with 8 bases between. The CDR3 DNA sequence: TGTGCCAGCAGCGTAGATGGTACTAATGAGCAGTTCTTC. Translation gives CASSVDGTNEQFF.

The rearrangement joins TRBV11-3 to TRBJ2-2, with 7 bases fitting TRBD2. This CDR3 comprises 14 residues. In germline, CDR1 is SGHNT, CDR2 YENEEA. J was trimmed by 6 bases and V by 1 base; bases with no gene match: 2. The DNA for the CDR3 is TGTGCCAGCAGCTTAGCTAGCGGTGCCGGGGAGCTGTTTTTT. This codes for CASSLASGAGELFF.

The rearrangement links TRBV27 to TRBJ2-7; D is ambiguous. The CDR3 covers 14 residues. V was clipped by 2 bases and J by 0 bases, with 8 bases between them. The V gene's germline CDR1 is MNHEY and CDR2 SMNVEV (reference sequence). CDR3 sequence: CASSLLSSSYEQYF. CDR3 coding DNA: TGTGCCAGCAGTTTACTTTCTAGCTCCTACGAGCAGTACTTC.

This chain links TRBV9 with TRBJ2-2; TRBD1 matches at 8 bases. There are 16 residues in the CDR3. Losses at the gene ends were 1 base for V and 4 bases for J; bases not matched to a gene: 6. In germline, CDR1 is SGDLS, CDR2 YYNGEE. In DNA, the CDR3 is TGTGCCAGCAGCGTATACGATGGACAGGGCACCGGGGAGCTGTTTTTT. Its translation: CASSVYDGQGTGELFF. Combining the CDR3 with reference TRBV9 and TRBJ2-2 gives the whole variable domain DSGVTQTPKHLITATGQRVTLRCSPRSGDLSVYWYQQSLDQGLQFLIQYYNGEERAKGNILERFSAQQFPDLHSELNLSSLELGDSALYFCASSVYDGQGTGELFFGEGSRLTVL.

V usage is TRBV28 and J usage is TRBJ2-1; 10 positions match TRBD2. The junction had 4 bases not matched to a gene; V was cut back by 2 bases and J by 6 bases. CDR1 and CDR2 (germline): MDHEN, SYDVKM. The CDR3 covers 15 residues. The CDR3 reads CASSLLAGVRNEQFF. The CDR3 DNA is TGTGCCAGCAGTTTACTAGCGGGAGTTCGCAATGAGCAGTTCTTC.

CDR3 bases: TGCGCCAGCAGCCAAGATGCTGAGGGTATGGCTTTCTTT. Protein product: CASSQDAEGMAFF. The chain couples TRBV4-3 to TRBJ1-1; D not certain. In germline, CDR1 is LGHNA, CDR2 YSLEER. The V end lost 0 bases, the J end lost 11 bases, and 13 bases lay between the germline ends. The CDR3 runs to 13 residues.

CDR3 DNA sequence: TGTGCCAGCAGCTTAATACTACCCACAGATACGCAGTATTTT. Translating gives CASSLILPTDTQYF. The V and J genes are TRBV7-9 and TRBJ2-3; D not certain. The CDR3 is 14 amino acids. CDR1 is SEHNR and CDR2 is FQNEAQ in the germline V gene (reference sequence). V lost 2 bases and J lost 2, with 8 bases in between.

The chain joins TRBV28 to TRBJ1-1, with a tentative D call TRBD1 (5 bases). The germline V gene encodes CDR1 MDHEN and CDR2 SYDVKM. With 4 bases removed from V and 1 base from J, the gap between germline ends came to 16 bases. The CDR3 has 16 amino acids. CDR3 bases: TGTGCCAGCAGTTCACGGGTGCGGGGGACGAACACTGAAGCTTTCTTT. Residues: CASSSRVRGTNTEAFF.

V is TRBV2 and J is TRBJ2-1, with 13 bases lining up with TRBD2. V shed 6 bases, J shed 5 bases, and the junction held 16 bases outside the gene matches. Germline assignment: CDR1 SNHLY and CDR2 FYNNEI. The CDR3 sequence is 19 residues long. The CDR3 coding sequence is TGTGCCAGCAGGGACGACAGGGAGGGACTAGCGGGACCAGACAATGAGCAGTTCTTC. Translated: CASRDDREGLAGPDNEQFF.

In nucleotides, the CDR3 is TGTGCCAGTAGTCTTCAGGGGCAGGATTACGAGCAGTACTTC. This gives the protein CASSLQGQDYEQYF. The chain has TRBV19 and TRBJ2-7; a possible D gene is TRBD1 (6 bases). The CDR3 sequence is 14 residues long. Germline V gene data show CDR1 as LNHDA and CDR2 as SQIVND (reference sequence). Trimming pared 5 bases from V and 4 bases from J, leaving 15 bases between.

This rearrangement joins TRBV15 to TRBJ2-1; D gene uncertain. V was trimmed by 0 bases and J by 0 bases, leaving 6 bases between them. Germline values: CDR1 LNHNV, CDR2 YYDKDF (reference sequence). CDR3 length: 15 amino acids. In DNA, the CDR3 is TGTGCCACCAGCAGAGAACTCGGCTCCTACAATGAGCAGTTCTTC. It is translated as CATSRELGSYNEQFF.

V gene TRBV4-1 combines with J gene TRBJ2-7; maybe TRBD2 (5 bases). Between the trimmed V and J ends, which lost 8 bases and 3 bases, there was a span of 8 bases. From germline, CDR1 is MGHRA and CDR2 YSYEKL. The CDR3 sequence is 11 residues long. The CDR3 DNA is TGCGCCAGCGGAGAGGGCTACGAGCAGTACTTC. Its protein product is CASGEGYEQYF.

This chain joins TRBV7-9 and TRBJ1-2, with 8 bases that match TRBD1. CDR3 size: 14 residues. V trimming: 5 bases; J trimming: 6 bases; junction bases outside the gene matches: 8. Germline-derived CDR1 and CDR2 are SEHNR and FQNEAQ (reference sequence). The CDR3 nucleotides are TGTGCCAGCAGCCGTCGTGGGACAGGACATGGCTACACCTTC. Protein: CASSRRGTGHGYTF.

This clone was seen just once. The CDR3 region has the DNA TGTGCCTGGAGTGCCAGCTCCTACGAGCAGTACTTC. As protein: CAWSASSYEQYF. The chain uses TRBV30 and TRBJ2-7, with D hard to call. The CDR3 extends over 12 amino acids. Trimming removed 1 base at V and 0 bases at J, with 4 bases between. Germline loops: CDR1 GTSNPN, CDR2 SVGIG (reference sequence).

V usage is TRBV27 and J usage is TRBJ2-1; possibly TRBD1 for D (6 bases). The CDR3 is 16 residues long. CDR1 is MNHEY, CDR2 SMNVEV, per germline (reference sequence). Trimming cost V 2 bases and J 0 bases, with 11 bases left between them. The CDR3 protein is CASSLGGEVSYNEQFF. CDR3 DNA sequence: TGTGCCAGCAGTTTAGGGGGCGAGGTCTCCTACAATGAGCAGTTCTTC.

The rearrangement uses TRBV5-6 and TRBJ2-7; 9 positions agree with TRBD1. Trimming removed 2 bases from V and 1 base from J; junction bases left unmatched: 7. The germline CDR1 and CDR2 sequences are SGHDT and YYEEEE. The CDR3 is 16 residues long. CDR3 nucleotides: TGTGCCAGCAGCTTTCTTACCGGGACAGGGTCCTACGAGCAGTACTTC. Translation gives CASSFLTGTGSYEQYF.

The chain carries TRBV11-2 and TRBJ2-1; unclear D gene. This CDR3 has 14 residues. With 5 bases removed from V and 5 bases from J, the gap between germline ends came to 13 bases. CDR1 and CDR2 (germline): SGHAT, FQNNGV. The CDR3, as DNA: TGTGCCAGCAGCCCCCTGACTGGTCACAATGAGCAGTTCTTC. As protein: CASSPLTGHNEQFF.

The chain employs TRBV15 and TRBJ2-2, with a tentative D call TRBD2 (6 bases). CDR1 is LNHNV and CDR2 is YYDKDF in the germline V gene (reference sequence). The CDR3 has 16 amino acids. The V gene lost 4 bases and the J gene lost 2 bases, with 14 bases spanning the gap. CDR3 in amino acids: CATSTWGVANTGELFF. Written as DNA, the CDR3 is TGTGCCACCAGCACCTGGGGGGTAGCTAACACCGGGGAGCTGTTTTTT.

V is TRBV2 and J is TRBJ1-2; D not certain. Germline V CDR1 and CDR2: SNHLY, FYNNEI. The CDR3 consists of 12 residues. Trimming cost V 6 bases and J 4 bases, with 9 bases left between them. CDR3 loop: CASRSGRYGYTF. The DNA for the CDR3 is TGTGCCAGCAGGTCGGGTCGCTATGGCTACACCTTC.

The chain carries TRBV2 and TRBJ1-3, with D tentatively TRBD1 (6 bases). CDR1 and CDR2 from the germline V gene are SNHLY and FYNNEI. Between the trimmed V and J ends, which lost 7 bases and 0 bases, there was a span of 13 bases. The CDR3 totals 15 residues. CDR3 region: CASTQGSSSGNTIYF. CDR3 sequence (DNA): TGTGCCAGCACACAGGGCTCCAGCTCTGGAAACACCATATATTTT.

This clone was seen once. The rearrangement joins TRBV27 to TRBJ2-3; 8 bases line up with TRBD2. Germline CDR1 reads MNHEY; CDR2 reads SMNVEV (reference sequence). This CDR3 has 16 amino acids. V lost 5 bases and J lost 3; bases outside the gene matches: 10. The CDR3 loop is CASSSGSNGWTDTQYF. In DNA, the CDR3 is TGTGCCAGCAGTAGCGGGAGCAATGGGTGGACAGATACGCAGTATTTT.

The genes are TRBV27 and TRBJ2-1; 7 bases align to TRBD2. J was trimmed by 3 bases and V by 7 bases; bases with no gene match: 9. The germline V gene has CDR1 MNHEY and CDR2 SMNVEV (reference sequence). The CDR3 length is 15 residues. The CDR3 region is CASTYTSENYNEQFF. For the CDR3, the DNA is TGTGCCAGCACCTACACTAGCGAAAACTACAATGAGCAGTTCTTC.

This sequence joins TRBV4-2 and TRBJ2-7; D not resolved. V was cut by 4 bases and J by 0 bases, with 13 bases left in between. Germline values: CDR1 LGHNA, CDR2 YNFKEQ. This CDR3 is built from 15 residues. The CDR3 loop is CASSPTMVPSYEQYF. The CDR3 DNA is TGTGCCAGCAGCCCTACTATGGTTCCCTCCTACGAGCAGTACTTC.

The chain links TRBV19 to TRBJ2-7; 10 bases fit TRBD2. The V and J ends lost 1 base and 2 bases, in that order; junction bases with no gene match: 5. The germline V gene has CDR1 LNHDA and CDR2 SQIVND (reference sequence). CDR3 length equals 16 residues. The CDR3 reads CASSIASGRLPYEQYF. The CDR3 bases are TGTGCCAGTAGTATAGCTAGCGGGAGACTACCCTACGAGCAGTACTTC.

The genes are TRBV28 and TRBJ2-2; D is ambiguous. The CDR3 runs 13 residues. Germline V CDR1 and CDR2: MDHEN, SYDVKM. V gave up 1 base and J gave up 7 bases, with 7 bases separating them. CDR3 protein: CASSLLAHGELFF. Here the CDR3 DNA reads TGTGCCAGCAGTTTATTGGCCCACGGGGAGCTGTTTTTT. The entire variable domain, with the rest obtained from reference TRBV28 and TRBJ2-2, is as follows: DVKVTQSSRYLVKRTGEKVFLECVQDMDHENMFWYRQDPGLGLRLIYFSYDVKMKEKGDIPEGYSVSREKKERFSLILESASTNQTSMYLCASSLLAHGELFFGEGSRLTVL.

The rearrangement uses TRBV10-3 and TRBJ2-7; D ambiguous. The V end lost 4 bases, the J end lost 0 bases, and 10 bases lay between the germline ends. This CDR3 is 14 amino acids long. The germline V gene has CDR1 ENHRY and CDR2 SYGVKD. CDR3: CAISGVVGSYEQYF. The CDR3 DNA sequence: TGTGCCATCAGTGGAGTGGTTGGCTCCTACGAGCAGTACTTC.

Note on this clone: Other DNA sequences in this specimen translate into the identical CDR3. The chain employs TRBV30 and TRBJ2-2; tentative D call: TRBD1 (5 bases). V lost 3 bases and J lost 3, with 11 bases in between. The CDR3 contains 14 residues. Germline V gene data show CDR1 as GTSNPN and CDR2 as SVGIG (reference sequence). CDR3 DNA: TGTGCCTGGAGGTTCGAAGGGGACACCGGGGAGCTGTTTTTT. Translating it yields CAWRFEGDTGELFF.